Listed here are 9 T cell receptor beta chains from one sample, sequenced in a study of shared clonotypes between healthy human individuals. TCRdb's table, derived via immunoSEQ multiplex PCR, lists solely in-frame clones and lacks some. The data contain under 1 million clones, 80% to 95% of them singletons. CD45RO negativity and positive selection for CCR7 defined naive CD8 cells, a population that excluded terminally differentiated effector memory CD45RA+ cells. The sequencing input was naive CD8+ T cells sorted from blood. The receptors derive from a man aged 25-45 years in good health.

V is TRBV7-9 and J is TRBJ2-7, with 8 bases fitting TRBD2. The CDR3 sequence is 14 residues long. The germline V gene encodes CDR1 SEHNR and CDR2 FQNEAQ (reference sequence). Losses at the gene ends were 3 bases for V and 4 bases for J; bases not matched to a gene: 5. CDR3 amino acids: CASSFSRGDYEQYF. The CDR3 nucleotides are TGTGCCAGCAGCTTTTCGCGGGGGGATTACGAGCAGTACTTC.

The chain couples TRBV13 to TRBJ2-7; 11 nucleotides match TRBD2. V lost 5 bases, J lost 4 bases, and 4 bases stayed unmatched. CDR1 is PRHDT and CDR2 is FYEKMQ in the germline V gene (reference sequence). This CDR3 has 14 amino acids. The CDR3 DNA reads TGTGCCAGCAGCGGAACTAGCGGGAGTTACGAGCAGTACTTC. Translated: CASSGTSGSYEQYF.

The J gene is TRBJ2-1, the V gene TRBV6-6, with D perhaps matching TRBD1 (6 bases). The CDR3 is 16 amino acids. Trimming removed 5 bases at V and 8 bases at J, with 22 bases between. The germline CDR1 and CDR2 sequences are MNHNY and SVGAGI (reference sequence). The CDR3 DNA is TGTGCCAGCAGTCGTAACACAGGGTCTATACTCGATGAGCAGTTCTTC. It encodes CASSRNTGSILDEQFF.

The chain couples TRBV7-6 to TRBJ1-1; D remains ambiguous. Trimming removed 3 bases from V and 2 bases from J, with 7 bases in between. Looked up from germline, CDR1 is SGHVS and CDR2 is FNYEAQ. CDR3 size: 13 residues. The CDR3 nucleotides are TGTGCCAGCAGCTTGGCGGATAACACTGAAGCTTTCTTT. Translation: CASSLADNTEAFF.

As DNA, the CDR3 is TGTGCCAGCAACCAGGGACAGGCCTATGAAAAACTGTTTTTT. Translating it yields CASNQGQAYEKLFF. V is TRBV9 and J is TRBJ1-4, with TRBD1 matching over 8 bases. The CDR3 is 14 amino acids. J lost 6 bases, V lost 6 bases, and 7 bases had no gene match. Germline V CDR1 and CDR2: SGDLS, YYNGEE. The full variable domain, completed using reference TRBV9 and TRBJ1-4, is DSGVTQTPKHLITATGQRVTLRCSPRSGDLSVYWYQQSLDQGLQFLIQYYNGEERAKGNILERFSAQQFPDLHSELNLSSLELGDSALYFCASNQGQAYEKLFFGSGTQLSVL.

This rearrangement joins TRBV27 to TRBJ2-1, with unresolved D. CDR3 size: 14 residues. Trimming pared 5 bases from V and 8 bases from J, leaving 16 bases between. CDR1 and CDR2 (germline): MNHEY, SMNVEV (reference sequence). CDR3 sequence (DNA): TGTGCCAGCAGTCCTCTCGGGTCTCTGGATGAGCAGTTCTTC. Its translation is CASSPLGSLDEQFF.

The chain couples TRBV5-5 to TRBJ2-3; 7 bases line up with TRBD2. This CDR3 contains 13 residues. The V gene's germline CDR1 is SGHKS and CDR2 YYEKEE (reference sequence). With V trimmed by 4 bases and J by 5 bases, 4 bases remained unmatched. This CDR3 is CASSQLAIDTQYF. For the CDR3, the DNA is TGTGCCAGCAGCCAACTAGCGATAGATACGCAGTATTTT.

The J gene is TRBJ2-1, the V gene TRBV5-1; 7 bases match TRBD1. This CDR3 is 14 amino acids long. The J segment lost 3 bases and the V segment lost 4 bases, leaving 4 bases of the junction unmatched. The germline V gene has CDR1 SGHRS and CDR2 YFSETQ. CDR3 in amino acids: CASSMGDSYNEQFF. The CDR3 nucleotides are TGCGCCAGCAGCATGGGGGACAGCTACAATGAGCAGTTCTTC.

Comments on this clone: One junction end does not reproduce the germline sequence, and a read error may be involved. This chain uses TRBV13 with TRBJ1-4, with TRBD1 matching 10 bases. The CDR3 covers 13 residues. Germline V gene lookup returns CDR1 PRHDT and CDR2 FYEKMQ (reference sequence). CDR3 DNA sequence: TGTGCCAGCAGTTTATCCGGGACAGGGGAGGCATCTTTT. Protein sequence: CASSLSGTGEASF. The full variable domain, completed using reference TRBV13 and TRBJ1-4, is AAGVIQSPRHLIKEKRETATLKCYPIPRHDTVYWYQQGPGQDPQFLISFYEKMQSDKGSIPDRFSAQQFSDYHSELNMSSLELGDSALYFCASSLSGTGEASFGSGTQLSVL.